Shown below are 22 T cell receptor beta chains from a single sample sequenced in a study of blood T cell repertoires in COVID-19. Sequencing was performed with immunoSEQ multiplex PCR; in TCRdb, only in-frame clones are kept and a portion is missing. This sample has hundreds of thousands of clones, with approximately 80% found just once. Material: peripheral blood. The origin of the receptors is a woman between 45 and 60 years old with acute or convalescent COVID-19.

This chain joins TRBV2 and TRBJ2-3, with no clear D. Trimming pared 8 bases from V and 3 bases from J, leaving 15 bases between. The germline CDR1 and CDR2 sequences are SNHLY and FYNNEI. The CDR3 covers 14 residues. The CDR3 reads CASSRQSVTDTQYF. The DNA for the CDR3 is TGTGCCAGCTCACGACAATCCGTGACAGATACGCAGTATTTT. The variable domain in full, completed from reference TRBV2 and TRBJ2-3, reads EPEVTQTPSHQVTQMGQEVILRCVPISNHLYFYWYRQILGQKVEFLVSFYNNEISEKSEIFDDQFSVERPDGSNFTLKIRSTKLEDSAMYFCASSRQSVTDTQYFGPGTRLTVL.

This chain joins TRBV7-2 and TRBJ2-3, with 13 positions matching TRBD2. The CDR3 is 14 amino acids. Trimming took 1 base from V and 8 from J; bases not matched to a gene: 0. CDR1 is SGHTA and CDR2 is FQGNSA in the germline V gene. Here the CDR3 reads CASSLGLAGGTQYF. The DNA of the CDR3 is TGTGCCAGCAGCTTAGGACTAGCGGGAGGTACGCAGTATTTT.

V usage is TRBV19 and J usage is TRBJ2-5, with 8 positions matching TRBD1. The CDR3 runs 16 residues. The germline gives CDR1 LNHDA, CDR2 SQIVND (reference sequence). The V and J ends lost 8 bases and 5 bases, in that order; junction bases with no gene match: 16. In DNA, the CDR3 is TGTGCCAGTCGCGTCGGACAGGGTCGGGTATTTGAGACCCAGTACTTC. It yields the protein CASRVGQGRVFETQYF.

The genes are TRBV9 and TRBJ1-4, with 8 bases matching TRBD1. CDR1 SGDLS and CDR2 YYNGEE come from the germline V gene. V was clipped by 4 bases and J by 0 bases; unmatched bases: 11. The CDR3 is 18 amino acids. CDR3 bases: TGTGCCAGCAGCCCATCAGGGGACAGGTTTGCAACTAATGAAAAACTGTTTTTT. Its translation: CASSPSGDRFATNEKLFF.

The chain links TRBV4-2 to TRBJ2-5; 12 positions agree with TRBD2. CDR3 size: 18 residues. Germline V gene sequence: CDR1 LGHNA, CDR2 YNFKEQ. J was trimmed by 5 bases and V by 4 bases; bases with no gene match: 14. DNA for the CDR3: TGTGCCAGCAGCCGGAAGACTAGCGGGGGAACCACTGGGGAGACCCAGTACTTC. Translation gives CASSRKTSGGTTGETQYF.

This clone was counted only a few times. This sequence joins TRBV28 and TRBJ2-7; TRBD2 might be the D (5 bases). V was pared by 2 bases and J by 3 bases, with 11 bases between. CDR3 length: 14 amino acids. Germline CDR1 reads MDHEN; CDR2 reads SYDVKM. The CDR3, as DNA: TGTGCCAGCAGTTTAAGGCTAGCAGGCTACGAGCAGTACTTC. Translated, it gives CASSLRLAGYEQYF.

This clone was counted a single time. The genes are TRBV9 and TRBJ1-2; 12 nucleotides line up with TRBD1. V lost 3 bases to trimming and J lost 4 bases; unmatched junction nucleotides: 10. Per germline, CDR1 SGDLS and CDR2 YYNGEE. The CDR3 extends over 17 amino acids. The CDR3 sequence is CASSGRDRGRRGYGYTF. Written as DNA, the CDR3 is TGTGCCAGCAGCGGCCGGGACAGGGGGCGCCGGGGCTATGGCTACACCTTC.

V usage is TRBV7-8 and J usage is TRBJ1-1; D unresolved. The CDR3 is made up of 14 amino acids. Trimming shortened V by 3 bases and J by 4 bases, and 12 bases separated the two germline ends. Germline CDR1 SGHVS, CDR2 FQNEAQ. DNA of the CDR3: TGTGCCAGCAGCTTTCCCGGGGAGCGCACTGAAGCTTTCTTT. Amino acids: CASSFPGERTEAFF.

This chain connects TRBV5-1 to TRBJ2-7; the D gene is possibly TRBD2 (7 bases). Germline V lookup: CDR1 SGHRS, CDR2 YFSETQ. V lost 4 bases and J 4 bases, leaving 15 bases between the germline ends. The CDR3 length is 14 residues. CDR3 protein: CASSPAAGAYEQYF. The CDR3, as DNA: TGCGCCAGCAGCCCCGCTGCGGGGGCGTACGAGCAGTACTTC.

This clone was picked up a small number of times. The chain combines TRBV29-1 with TRBJ1-1; 9 nucleotides line up with TRBD1. J lost 1 base, V lost 5 bases, and 11 bases had no gene match. Germline assignment: CDR1 SQVTM and CDR2 ANQGSEA. The CDR3 totals 16 residues. CDR3 nucleotides: TGCAGCGTTTCCTTTGTTCGGACAGGGGCGAACACTGAAGCTTTCTTT. Amino acids: CSVSFVRTGANTEAFF. Together with reference TRBV29-1 and TRBJ1-1, the CDR3 gives the full variable domain: SAVISQKPSRDICQRGTSLTIQCQVDSQVTMMFWYRQQPGQSLTLIATANQGSEATYESGFVIDKFPISRPNLTFSTLTVSNMSPEDSSIYLCSVSFVRTGANTEAFFGQGTRLTVV.

V and J are TRBV19 and TRBJ1-1, with 8 bases identical to TRBD1. From germline, CDR1 is LNHDA and CDR2 SQIVND (reference sequence). Trimming took 1 base from V and 6 from J; bases not matched to a gene: 7. This CDR3 is built from 15 residues. CDR3 bases: TGTGCCAGTAGTATAGCGGGCAGGGGGCTTGCTGAAGCTTTCTTT. It is translated as CASSIAGRGLAEAFF.

V is TRBV28 and J is TRBJ1-4; tentatively, D is TRBD1 (5 bases). Looked up from germline, CDR1 is MDHEN and CDR2 is SYDVKM. V lost 7 bases and J 8 bases, leaving 20 bases between the germline ends. This CDR3 has 15 residues. CDR3 nucleotides: TGTGCCAGCACCAGGAGGGGCCTGGGGGAGGAAAAACTGTTTTTT. Translation: CASTRRGLGEEKLFF.

The chain employs TRBV30 and TRBJ1-1, with D possibly being TRBD1 (5 bases). The V end lost 0 bases, the J end lost 8 bases, and 13 bases lay between the germline ends. The CDR3 is 13 residues long. The V gene's germline CDR1 is GTSNPN and CDR2 SVGIG (reference sequence). The CDR3 protein is CAWSVGVGREAFF. The CDR3 bases are TGTGCCTGGAGTGTAGGGGTAGGACGAGAAGCTTTCTTT.

This clone was picked up one time. This sequence joins TRBV15 and TRBJ2-1; 10 bases align to TRBD2. Trimming took 6 bases from V and 7 from J; bases not matched to a gene: 6. This CDR3 has 14 amino acids. CDR1 is LNHNV, CDR2 YYDKDF, per germline (reference sequence). The CDR3 nucleotides are TGTGCCACCAGTACCCAGCGGGAGGGTAATGAGCAGTTCTTC. Its translation: CATSTQREGNEQFF.

This chain joins TRBV4-2 and TRBJ2-3, with 7 bases fitting TRBD2. The V segment lost 1 base and the J segment 0 bases; nucleotides outside the gene matches: 10. The CDR3 is made up of 18 amino acids. Germline CDR1 and CDR2: LGHNA and YNFKEQ. The CDR3: CASSQAGRASYSTDTQYF. The CDR3 bases are TGTGCCAGCAGCCAAGCTGGGAGGGCTAGCTATAGCACAGATACGCAGTATTTT.

V is TRBV27 and J is TRBJ2-5; weak D call: TRBD2 (6 bases). CDR1 is MNHEY and CDR2 is SMNVEV in the germline V gene (reference sequence). CDR3 length: 16 residues. V was shortened by 4 bases and J by 2 bases, with 17 bases between the two germline ends. CDR3 amino acids: CASSWIGAGPQETQYF. The DNA for the CDR3 is TGTGCCAGCAGTTGGATAGGGGCGGGGCCTCAAGAGACCCAGTACTTC.

This rearrangement joins TRBV15 to TRBJ2-7, with D possibly matching TRBD2 (6 bases). CDR1 is LNHNV, CDR2 YYDKDF, per germline (reference sequence). This CDR3 has 17 residues. V lost 0 bases to trimming and J lost 6 bases, with 21 bases between them. The CDR3 sequence is CATSREISGALGSEQYF. The CDR3 region has the DNA TGTGCCACCAGCAGAGAAATTAGCGGAGCTTTGGGGTCCGAGCAGTACTTC. Full variable domain (remainder filled in from reference TRBV15 and TRBJ2-7): DAMVIQNPRYQVTQFGKPVTLSCSQTLNHNVMYWYQQKSSQAPKLLFHYYDKDFNNEADTPDNFQSRRPNTSFCFLDIRSPGLGDTAMYLCATSREISGALGSEQYFGPGTRLTVT.

This chain links TRBV5-4 with TRBJ1-1; D perhaps matches TRBD1 (5 bases). The CDR3 has 15 amino acids. Per the germline V gene, CDR1 is SGHNT and CDR2 is YYREEE (reference sequence). V gave up 3 bases and J gave up 5 bases, with 17 bases separating them. The DNA for the CDR3 is TGTGCCAGCAGCTCCTCCCTTGACGGGGGAACTGAAGCTTTCTTT. Translating gives CASSSSLDGGTEAFF. Looking up the rest from reference TRBV5-4 and TRBJ1-1 gives the full variable domain: ETGVTQSPTHLIKTRGQQVTLRCSSQSGHNTVSWYQQALGQGPQFIFQYYREEENGRGNFPPRFSGLQFPNYSSELNVNALELDDSALYLCASSSSLDGGTEAFFGQGTRLTVV.

This clone was picked up a small number of times. V and J are TRBV6-4 and TRBJ2-3; a possible D gene is TRBD2 (6 bases). V was shortened by 2 bases and J by 5 bases, with 17 bases between the two germline ends. Looked up from germline, CDR1 is MRHNA and CDR2 is SNTAGT. This CDR3 has 16 amino acids. DNA for the CDR3: TGTGCCAGCAGTGACAAGTGGAGGGGCGAGGGAGATACGCAGTATTTT. Amino acid sequence: CASSDKWRGEGDTQYF.

The genes are TRBV4-2 and TRBJ1-5; D unclear. There are 14 residues in the CDR3. V lost 4 bases and J lost 0, with 7 bases in between. CDR1 and CDR2 (germline): LGHNA, YNFKEQ. CDR3 sequence reads: CASSLGISNQPQHF. The CDR3 region has the DNA TGTGCCAGCAGCCTTGGCATTAGCAATCAGCCCCAGCATTTT.

The rearrangement links TRBV19 to TRBJ2-5, with 8 bases matching TRBD2. The V gene end was trimmed by 4 bases and the J gene end by 5 bases; junction bases not matched to a gene: 9. Germline CDR1 and CDR2: LNHDA and SQIVND (reference sequence). The CDR3 consists of 15 residues. DNA for the CDR3: TGTGCCAGTAGTACGGGGGGGAGCCTCCAGGAGACCCAGTACTTC. This sequence encodes CASSTGGSLQETQYF.

The gene calls are TRBV7-9 and TRBJ2-5, with a possible D match to TRBD1 (6 bases). V was trimmed by 5 bases and J by 5 bases, leaving 18 bases between them. Germline lookup yields CDR1 SEHNR and CDR2 FQNEAQ (reference sequence). This CDR3 has 15 residues. The CDR3 here is CASSTGLRGIETQYF. In DNA, the CDR3 is TGTGCCAGCAGCACTGGCCTCAGGGGCATCGAGACCCAGTACTTC.